This TCR beta chain was documented in a study of CD8 T cells in Susac syndrome. Study conclusions and caveats: Expansion of Susac CD8+ clones peaked in TEMRA cells and in active patients.

The T cells that were sequenced for TCR beta were CD8+ and CD4+ cells from blood. As for this clonotype: Antigen specificity is unknown.

The RNA, about 0.5 to 1 ug, was put through reverse transcription using random hexamers. Across 54 Vbeta and 13 Jbeta, immunoSEQ multiplex PCR amplified TCR beta CDR3. Each CDR3 protein is one row after TCRdb ran MiXCR on the immunoSEQ multiplex PCR reads. The sample carries fewer than 150,000 distinct CDR3 sequences, roughly 94% recorded once. The source material was CD8+ T cells from PBMCs. This clonotype was obtained from a human donor with Susac syndrome.

The CDR3 loop is CSVDRALMNTEAFF. The DNA for the CDR3 is TGCAGCGTTGACAGGGCCCTTATGAACACTGAAGCTTTCTTT. The V call is TRBV29-1, the J call TRBJ1-1, with D perhaps matching TRBD1 (5 bases). From germline, CDR1 is SQVTM and CDR2 ANQGSEA. V was cut by 3 bases and J by 0 bases, with 11 bases left in between. The CDR3 has 14 amino acids.